Below, 27 T cell receptor beta chains from the same sample are listed, as sequenced in a study of cytomegalovirus exposure and HLA in healthy donors. Method: immunoSEQ multiplex PCR; TCRdb's copy keeps in-frame clones and lacks some. The data show more than 250,000 clones, roughly 89% seen once. Sequenced sample: PBMCs. These receptors originate from a woman aged 18-29 years in good health and CMV-seronegative.

This chain joins TRBV7-3 and TRBJ2-1, with D possibly TRBD1 on 7 matching bases. Germline loops: CDR1 SGHTA, CDR2 FQGTGA. The CDR3 contains 15 residues. V lost 6 bases, J lost 5 bases, and 17 bases lay in between. The CDR3 nucleotides read TGTGCCAGCAGGCACCAGGGGGGTCCCCACAATGAGCAGTTCTTC. The encoded protein is CASRHQGGPHNEQFF.

V is TRBV9 and J is TRBJ2-7; TRBD2 agrees at 9 bases. The CDR3 spans 16 residues. Germline-derived CDR1 and CDR2 are SGDLS and YYNGEE. V was pared by 1 base and J by 0 bases, with 5 bases of the junction left unmatched. The CDR3 spells CASSVSSGETSYEQYF. Here the CDR3 DNA reads TGTGCCAGCAGCGTATCTAGCGGGGAGACCTCCTACGAGCAGTACTTC.

This clone showed up just a few times. The V gene is TRBV7-2, the J gene TRBJ1-1; 7 nucleotides line up with TRBD1. The CDR3 is made up of 13 amino acids. Germline CDR1 and CDR2: SGHTA and FQGNSA. Unmatched junction bases numbered 2, after V lost 5 bases and J lost 2 bases. The CDR3 bases are TGTGCCAGCAGCCGACAGGGAAACACTGAAGCTTTCTTT. Protein: CASSRQGNTEAFF.

Remarks on this clone: This CDR3 is also generated by other DNA sequences in the sample. The CDR3 nucleotides are TGTGCCAGCAGGGACAGGGGGCCCTACGAGCAGTACTTC. Encoded protein: CASRDRGPYEQYF. The chain has TRBV6-5 and TRBJ2-7; TRBD1 matches 11 bases. CDR1 and CDR2 from the germline V gene are MNHEY and SVGAGI. With V trimmed by 6 bases and J by 2 bases, 0 bases remained unmatched. CDR3 length: 13 amino acids.

This chain links TRBV27 with TRBJ2-3; D might be TRBD2 (5 bases). Trimming shortened V by 5 bases and J by 9 bases, and 12 bases separated the two germline ends. The CDR3 length is 12 residues. Germline loops: CDR1 MNHEY, CDR2 SMNVEV (reference sequence). The CDR3 loop reads CASSLPGYTQYF. CDR3 nucleotide sequence: TGTGCCAGCAGTCTACCGGGGTACACGCAGTATTTT.

The chain combines TRBV6-1 with TRBJ1-5, with 7 positions matching TRBD1. The CDR3 loop spans 14 amino acids. Trimming cost V 1 base and J 7 bases; bases outside gene matches: 4. From germline, CDR1 is MNHNS and CDR2 SASEGT. Here the CDR3 reads CASSEGGGGQPQHF. The DNA for the CDR3 is TGTGCCAGCAGTGAAGGAGGGGGCGGGCAGCCCCAGCATTTT.

The count of this clone is one. The chain is built from TRBV28 and TRBJ2-7; D not certain. Germline CDR1 MDHEN, CDR2 SYDVKM. Trimming took off 3 bases at V and 0 bases at J, with 21 bases between the two ends. CDR3 length: 18 amino acids. CDR3 loop: CASSFVAGTITHSYEQYF. The CDR3 DNA is TGTGCCAGCAGTTTCGTGGCAGGCACCATTACACACTCCTACGAGCAGTACTTC.

The table lists this clone with a few counts. The rearrangement uses TRBV28 and TRBJ1-2, with a tentative D call TRBD1 (6 bases). This CDR3 has 13 residues. CDR1 is MDHEN and CDR2 is SYDVKM in the germline V gene. Trimming took off 6 bases at V and 4 bases at J, with 12 bases between the two ends. CDR3 protein: CASSLDSLYGYTF. As DNA, the CDR3 is TGTGCCAGCAGCTTGGACAGCCTCTATGGCTACACCTTC.

This clone was detected once. The chain carries TRBV13 and TRBJ2-3; 15 positions match TRBD2. The CDR3 covers 18 residues. With 4 bases clipped from V and 2 bases from J, the junction kept 7 bases outside the gene matches. Germline assignment: CDR1 PRHDT and CDR2 FYEKMQ (reference sequence). The CDR3 spells CASSSPGLAGGPTDTQYF. CDR3 nucleotides: TGTGCCAGCAGCTCCCCGGGACTAGCGGGAGGCCCCACAGATACGCAGTATTTT.

The chain employs TRBV7-9 and TRBJ2-2, with D possibly TRBD2 on 6 matching bases. V was trimmed by 5 bases and J by 2 bases, leaving 9 bases between them. The germline CDR1 and CDR2 sequences are SEHNR and FQNEAQ (reference sequence). This CDR3 contains 14 residues. CDR3 DNA sequence: TGTGCCAGCAGCGCGGGACTTAACACCGGGGAGCTGTTTTTT. Translation gives CASSAGLNTGELFF.

The chain recombines TRBV11-2 with TRBJ2-1; D possibly corresponds to TRBD1 (6 bases). CDR1 is SGHAT, CDR2 FQNNGV, per germline. CDR3 length equals 15 residues. Trimming left V 1 base short and J 6 bases short, with 13 bases between. This chain's CDR3 is CASSLGSGASNEQFF. The DNA of the CDR3 is TGTGCCAGCAGCTTAGGGTCAGGGGCCTCCAATGAGCAGTTCTTC.

The chain combines TRBV7-9 with TRBJ2-7; TRBD2 aligns across 10 bases. With 2 bases clipped from V and 7 bases from J, the junction kept 8 bases outside the gene matches. The CDR3 covers 15 residues. The germline V gene encodes CDR1 SEHNR and CDR2 FQNEAQ (reference sequence). In DNA form, the CDR3 reads TGTGCCAGCAGCTTACCCTCAGCGGGAGGGCGTGAGCAGTACTTC. It codes for CASSLPSAGGREQYF.

The chain recombines TRBV28 with TRBJ2-2, with a possible D match to TRBD2 (7 bases). With 5 bases removed from V and 4 bases from J, the gap between germline ends came to 14 bases. From germline, CDR1 is MDHEN and CDR2 SYDVKM. CDR3 length equals 15 residues. CDR3 sequence: CASSHHGGPTGELFF. The CDR3 bases are TGTGCCAGCAGTCACCACGGGGGGCCCACCGGGGAGCTGTTTTTT.

The chain couples TRBV28 to TRBJ2-7; tentative D call: TRBD2 (5 bases). Trimming removed 4 bases from V and 5 bases from J, with 21 bases in between. Germline V gives CDR1 MDHEN, CDR2 SYDVKM. This CDR3 comprises 16 residues. CDR3 nucleotides: TGTGCCAGCAGTTCCCTGATGGCTAGCTCGTACCACGAGCAGTACTTC. Its protein is CASSSLMASSYHEQYF. Complete variable domain (other parts from reference TRBV28 and TRBJ2-7): DVKVTQSSRYLVKRTGEKVFLECVQDMDHENMFWYRQDPGLGLRLIYFSYDVKMKEKGDIPEGYSVSREKKERFSLILESASTNQTSMYLCASSSLMASSYHEQYFGPGTRLTVT.

The genes are TRBV7-8 and TRBJ2-3, with 9 bases fitting TRBD2. V was pared by 1 base and J by 0 bases, with 5 bases of the junction left unmatched. Germline V gives CDR1 SGHVS, CDR2 FQNEAQ. There are 17 residues in the CDR3. Here the CDR3 reads CASSLGPSGISTDTQYF. DNA of the CDR3: TGTGCCAGCAGCTTAGGCCCTAGCGGGATAAGCACAGATACGCAGTATTTT.

The chain joins TRBV10-3 to TRBJ2-1; 7 bases match TRBD1. Germline V CDR1 and CDR2: ENHRY, SYGVKD. The CDR3 is 13 residues long. Trimming removed 6 bases from V and 15 bases from J; junction bases left unmatched: 14. The CDR3 region is CAISEAQGVPPFF. The CDR3 DNA is TGTGCCATCAGCGAGGCCCAGGGGGTACCTCCGTTCTTC.

The chain has TRBV29-1 and TRBJ1-1; possibly TRBD1 for D (5 bases). CDR3 length: 13 amino acids. The V and J ends lost 2 bases and 3 bases respectively, with 10 bases between them. Germline V gene sequence: CDR1 SQVTM, CDR2 ANQGSEA. The CDR3 protein is CSVESGGDTEAFF. CDR3 nucleotide sequence: TGCAGCGTTGAATCCGGAGGGGACACTGAAGCTTTCTTT.

The chain recombines TRBV7-9 with TRBJ2-7, with 7 bases identical to TRBD2. Germline V gene lookup returns CDR1 SEHNR and CDR2 FQNEAQ (reference sequence). The CDR3 contains 14 residues. V lost 5 bases to trimming and J lost 3 bases; unmatched junction nucleotides: 7. CDR3 sequence reads: CASSPGLPNYEQYF. DNA of the CDR3: TGTGCCAGCAGCCCGGGACTACCAAACTACGAGCAGTACTTC.

This clone was detected a few times. The gene calls are TRBV25-1 and TRBJ2-1; D might be TRBD2 (5 bases). Trimming removed 3 bases at V and 5 bases at J, with 17 bases between. CDR1 and CDR2 (germline): MGHDK, SYGVNS. The length of the CDR3 is 16 residues. CDR3 amino acids: CASSDPMGSGNNEQFF. The CDR3 bases are TGTGCCAGCAGTGACCCGATGGGAAGCGGCAACAATGAGCAGTTCTTC.

The J gene is TRBJ2-7, the V gene TRBV6-5; 11 bases match TRBD2. V was pared by 8 bases and J by 5 bases, with 11 bases of the junction left unmatched. Germline CDR1 and CDR2: MNHEY and SVGAGI. There are 15 residues in the CDR3. The CDR3 is CASRNSGRAGHEQYF. In nucleotides, the CDR3 is TGTGCCAGCCGAAATAGCGGGAGGGCCGGCCACGAGCAGTACTTC.

CDR3 protein: CASSPRTGLNTEAFF. CDR3 DNA sequence: TGTGCCAGCAGCCCAAGGACAGGCCTGAACACTGAAGCTTTCTTT. The chain joins TRBV9 to TRBJ1-1; 7 positions match TRBD1. The CDR3 covers 15 residues. Germline V lookup: CDR1 SGDLS, CDR2 YYNGEE. Germline trimming cut 4 bases from V and 0 bases from J; bases unmatched to any gene: 6.

The chain carries TRBV7-2 and TRBJ2-2; the D gene is possibly TRBD2 (5 bases). Germline lookup yields CDR1 SGHTA and CDR2 FQGNSA. Trimming took 0 bases from V and 2 from J, leaving 10 bases between them. The CDR3 contains 16 residues. As DNA, the CDR3 is TGTGCCAGCAGCTTAGCGGGCGGGTTTAACACCGGGGAGCTGTTTTTT. It specifies CASSLAGGFNTGELFF.

This clone was seen only once. CDR3 nucleotides: TGTGCCAGCACGCCGGGACACGGAAACACCATATATTTT. This translates into CASTPGHGNTIYF. The J gene is TRBJ1-3, the V gene TRBV25-1, with TRBD1 as a possible D gene (6 bases). The V gene's germline CDR1 is MGHDK and CDR2 SYGVNS. The CDR3 loop spans 13 amino acids. V lost 7 bases and J 4 bases, leaving 11 bases between the germline ends. Looking up the rest from reference TRBV25-1 and TRBJ1-3 gives the full variable domain: EADIYQTPRYLVIGTGKKITLECSQTMGHDKMYWYQQDPGMELHLIHYSYGVNSTEKGDLSSESTVSRIRTEHFPLTLESARPSHTSQYLCASTPGHGNTIYFGEGSWLTVV.

This sequence joins TRBV15 and TRBJ1-2, with 8 bases lining up with TRBD1. Germline values: CDR1 LNHNV, CDR2 YYDKDF (reference sequence). The CDR3 runs 15 residues. V lost 1 base to trimming and J lost 8 bases; unmatched junction nucleotides: 9. The CDR3 here is CATSRALGTGGGYTF. CDR3 DNA: TGTGCCACCAGCAGAGCCCTCGGGACAGGTGGAGGCTACACCTTC.

The chain joins TRBV28 to TRBJ2-5; 13 nucleotides align to TRBD2. The trim removed 6 bases at V and 3 bases at J, leaving 13 bases unmatched. The CDR3 is 18 residues long. CDR1 and CDR2 from the germline V gene are MDHEN and SYDVKM. CDR3 in DNA: TGTGCCAGCAGACTGACCTCTTCCGGACTAGCGGGAGAAGAGACCCAGTACTTC. Amino acids: CASRLTSSGLAGEETQYF.

The chain is built from TRBV9 and TRBJ1-1, with D uncertain. V dropped 3 bases and J dropped 1 base, with 13 bases sitting between them. The CDR3 contains 15 residues. Germline V gives CDR1 SGDLS, CDR2 YYNGEE. The CDR3 DNA reads as TGTGCCAGCAGCGCAGCGGCTTTGCAGAACACTGAAGCTTTCTTT. It translates to CASSAAALQNTEAFF.

This chain connects TRBV4-3 to TRBJ1-2; no clear D. The CDR3 is 12 amino acids. V lost 4 bases and J lost 4, with 7 bases in between. Per the germline V gene, CDR1 is LGHNA and CDR2 is YSLEER. CDR3 DNA sequence: TGCGCCAGCAGCCGCGGGCCCTATGGCTACACCTTC. Translation: CASSRGPYGYTF.